Following are 21 T cell receptor beta chains from one sample sequenced in a study of T cells in Graves' hyperthyroidism and ophthalmopathy (dated by TCRdb to between 2018 and 2021). The library came from multiplex PCR. The instrument given in TCRdb is Illumina HiSeq 2000. The TCR beta CDR3 regions were amplified from the RNA transcripts. The first round of RT-PCR for the TCR CDR3 was performed with the HTBI primer set and the Qiagen OneStep RT-PCR kit. TCRdb reanalyzed the raw reads on its own, using fastp at Q25 for trimming and MiXCR for clone calling, and kept in-frame beta chains. Each CDR3 protein gets just one entry, which takes the most common genes and DNA from the rows behind it. The sample table holds fewer than 900,000 distinct CDR3 sequences, of which roughly 15% were seen once. The ten largest clones add up to 8.4% of the sample. The sequenced sample was blood. These receptors came from a man between 18 and 35 years old with Graves' hyperthyroidism.

There are many counts of this clonotype. V usage is TRBV6-1 and J usage is TRBJ1-1; D not resolved. Trimming took off 5 bases at V and 3 bases at J, with 13 bases between the two ends. Germline V gene sequence: CDR1 MNHNS, CDR2 SASEGT. The CDR3 has 14 residues. CDR3 sequence (DNA): TGTGCCAGCAGTCCCGGACGGGTAGACACTGAAGCTTTCTTT. Its protein product is CASSPGRVDTEAFF.

The chain combines TRBV20-1 with TRBJ2-2; 7 bases line up with TRBD2. V was pared by 4 bases and J by 7 bases, with 3 bases of the junction left unmatched. The length of the CDR3 is 12 residues. The germline CDR1 and CDR2 sequences are DFQATT and SNEGSKA (reference sequence). Here the CDR3 DNA reads TGCAGTGCTATTGGGGAGGGCGGGGAGCTGTTTTTT. This translates into CSAIGEGGELFF.

V usage is TRBV6-5 and J usage is TRBJ1-2, with D tentatively TRBD1 (5 bases). CDR3 size: 12 residues. The germline gives CDR1 MNHEY, CDR2 SVGAGI. The V end was cut by 2 bases, the J end by 6 bases, with 7 bases between. CDR3 coding DNA: TGTGCCAGCAGTTACGAGGGGAATGGCTACACCTTC. Translated: CASSYEGNGYTF.

The V and J genes are TRBV6-2 or TRBV6-3 and TRBJ2-1; D is unresolved. Deletions cut 0 bases from V and 2 bases from J, with 11 bases between. CDR3 length equals 16 residues. Germline V gives CDR1 MNHEY, CDR2 SVGEGT. CDR3 residues: CASSYSDQNPYNEQFF. CDR3 nucleotide sequence: TGTGCCAGCAGTTACTCCGACCAAAACCCCTACAATGAGCAGTTCTTC.

This clonotype was recorded at least ten times. The V call is TRBV3-1, the J call TRBJ1-2, with D possibly being TRBD1 (5 bases). CDR3 size: 16 residues. Germline V gene lookup returns CDR1 LGHDT and CDR2 YNNKEL (reference sequence). V was trimmed by 1 base and J by 7 bases, leaving 19 bases between them. The CDR3: CASSQGPGPTLSGYTF. The CDR3 nucleotides read TGTGCCAGCAGCCAAGGGCCGGGGCCCACCTTATCTGGCTACACCTTC.

This clonotype was picked up a small number of times. This clone may be a read error of a much larger clone one base away. This chain links TRBV3-1 with TRBJ2-1; D possibly corresponds to TRBD1 (5 bases). The germline gives CDR1 LGHDT, CDR2 YNNKEL (reference sequence). The CDR3 contains 12 residues. CDR3 nucleotides: TGTGCCAGCAACCAAGAAGGGGATGAGCAGTTCTTC. Amino acids: CASNQEGDEQFF.

At least ten counts were recorded for this clonotype. The V gene is TRBV27, the J gene TRBJ2-7; 7 bases match TRBD2. Germline V lookup: CDR1 MNHEY, CDR2 SMNVEV (reference sequence). The CDR3 has 15 amino acids. The V gene end was trimmed by 5 bases and the J gene end by 1 base; junction bases not matched to a gene: 8. CDR3 DNA sequence: TGTGCCAGCAGTCCGTCCGGGCGGGAGTCCTACGAGCAGTACTTC. Its protein product is CASSPSGRESYEQYF.

Ten or more counts support this clonotype. The chain uses TRBV2 and TRBJ1-4, with no clear D. Trimming took off 3 bases at V and 8 bases at J, with 16 bases between the two ends. This CDR3 contains 15 residues. Germline assignment: CDR1 SNHLY and CDR2 FYNNEI. CDR3 amino acids: CASSEGLKGGEKLFF. In DNA form, the CDR3 reads TGTGCCAGCAGTGAGGGTCTTAAGGGAGGAGAAAAACTGTTTTTT.

In this sample, this clonotype turned up many times. V gene TRBV24-1 combines with J gene TRBJ2-1, with a tentative D call TRBD1 (5 bases). Per germline, CDR1 KGHDR and CDR2 SFDVKD. CDR3 size: 14 residues. With 4 bases removed from V and 8 bases from J, the gap between germline ends came to 14 bases. The CDR3 DNA reads as TGTGCCACCAGTGACCCTCAGGGCGGAGATGAGCAGTTCTTC. Its protein product is CATSDPQGGDEQFF.

The chain links TRBV7-2 to TRBJ1-4; 10 positions match TRBD1. The V segment lost 5 bases and the J segment 10 bases; nucleotides outside the gene matches: 10. Germline CDR1 SGHTA, CDR2 FQGNSA. This CDR3 comprises 15 residues. CDR3 bases: TGTGCCAGCAGCCCTCTAGGGACAGGGGACCGAAAACTGTTTTTT. It is translated as CASSPLGTGDRKLFF.

This clonotype was recorded many times. This chain joins TRBV12-3 or TRBV12-4 and TRBJ2-3; 12 nucleotides line up with TRBD2. J was trimmed by 9 bases and V by 4 bases; bases with no gene match: 8. The CDR3 totals 15 residues. The CDR3 protein is CASSSLAGGFDTQYF. The CDR3 DNA reads as TGTGCCAGCAGTTCACTAGCGGGAGGTTTCGACACGCAGTATTTT.

This clonotype was counted once. With a much larger clone just one base away, this may be a read error. CDR3 amino acids: CASSLRLTGNYEQFF. Written as DNA, the CDR3 is TGTGCCAGCAGCTTACGCCTGACAGGGAACTACGAGCAGTTCTTC. This chain connects TRBV11-2 to TRBJ2-7; 7 bases align to TRBD1. The DNA end favors TRBJ2-1, so the J call may be wrong. This CDR3 spans 15 amino acids. Per germline, CDR1 SGHAT and CDR2 FQNNGV.

The J gene is TRBJ2-2, the V gene TRBV20-1, with TRBD1 as a possible D gene (7 bases). Germline V CDR1 and CDR2: DFQATT, SNEGSKA (reference sequence). V was clipped by 1 base and J by 5 bases, with 20 bases between them. The CDR3 spans 17 residues. The CDR3 sequence is CSARVGAGQFGTGELFF. CDR3 sequence (DNA): TGCAGTGCTAGAGTGGGTGCGGGACAGTTTGGGACCGGGGAGCTGTTTTTT.

This clonotype was observed many times. The chain joins TRBV6-6 to TRBJ1-3; D is ambiguous. The germline V gene encodes CDR1 MNHNY and CDR2 SVGAGI (reference sequence). Trimming removed 2 bases at V and 2 bases at J, with 10 bases between. The CDR3 contains 15 residues. The chain's CDR3 is CASSYVRPAGNTIYF. DNA for the CDR3: TGTGCCAGCAGTTACGTTCGTCCGGCTGGAAACACCATATATTTT.

This clonotype showed up many times. This rearrangement joins TRBV20-1 to TRBJ2-1; no clear D. Germline-derived CDR1 and CDR2 are DFQATT and SNEGSKA (reference sequence). Trimming removed 5 bases at V and 5 bases at J, with 19 bases between. The length of the CDR3 is 15 residues. The CDR3 spells CSAFIGLGRNNEQFF. Here the CDR3 DNA reads TGCAGTGCTTTTATCGGGTTAGGGCGGAACAATGAGCAGTTCTTC.

For this clonotype: One end of the junction is discordant with germline, which a read error may explain. The genes are TRBV5-1 and TRBJ2-2, with 12 bases that match TRBD1. The CDR3 extends over 16 amino acids. Germline V gene data show CDR1 as SGHRS and CDR2 as YFSETQ. CDR3 bases: TGTGCCAGCAGCTTACTGGGACAGGGGGCGCTTGGGGAGCTGTTTTTT. Encoded protein: CASSLLGQGALGELFF.

In its sample, this clonotype was seen a few times. The chain carries TRBV20-1 and TRBJ1-5, with D possibly matching TRBD1 (6 bases). Germline V gene lookup returns CDR1 DFQATT and CDR2 SNEGSKA (reference sequence). This CDR3 is built from 15 residues. Trimming stripped 3 bases from V and 1 base from J, with 13 bases between. The CDR3 reads CSASPGQSSNQPQHF. The CDR3 DNA sequence: TGCAGTGCTAGCCCCGGACAGTCGAGCAATCAGCCCCAGCATTTT.

The chain couples TRBV6-4 to TRBJ1-2; the match to TRBD1 covers 8 bases. J lost 8 bases, V lost 5 bases, and 7 bases had no gene match. The germline gives CDR1 MRHNA, CDR2 SNTAGT. There are 13 residues in the CDR3. The CDR3 loop is CASSYPDRGGYTF. In DNA form, the CDR3 reads TGTGCCAGCAGTTACCCCGACAGGGGCGGCTACACCTTC.

This clonotype has at least ten counts. This chain uses TRBV27 with TRBJ2-5, with 9 bases identical to TRBD2. CDR1 and CDR2 (germline): MNHEY, SMNVEV (reference sequence). Trimming at V came to 6 bases and at J to 5 bases, leaving 10 bases not matched to a gene. The CDR3 runs 15 residues. CDR3 coding DNA: TGTGCCAGCAGCGAGGTAGCGGGAGAGCATGAGACCCAGTACTTC. As protein: CASSEVAGEHETQYF.

In this sample, this clonotype turned up many times. V and J are TRBV2 and TRBJ1-5; D is undetermined. Germline loops: CDR1 SNHLY, CDR2 FYNNEI. The CDR3 consists of 14 residues. The V end lost 7 bases, the J end lost 0 bases, and 10 bases lay between the germline ends. As DNA, the CDR3 is TGTGCCAGCACCAGCCCGAATAGCAATCAGCCCCAGCATTTT. This encodes CASTSPNSNQPQHF.

Note on this clonotype: With a much larger clone just one base away, this may be a read error. Lacking the conserved final phenylalanine or tryptophan, this CDR3 likely reflects a read error. The chain carries TRBV2 and TRBJ2-7; tentative D call: TRBD1 (5 bases). The CDR3 totals 15 residues. V was shortened by 7 bases and J by 0 bases, with 16 bases between the two germline ends. Germline loops: CDR1 SNHLY, CDR2 FYNNEI. This chain's CDR3 is CASTLGALSSYEQYL. In DNA form, the CDR3 reads TGTGCCAGCACCCTAGGGGCGCTCAGCTCCTACGAGCAGTACCTC.